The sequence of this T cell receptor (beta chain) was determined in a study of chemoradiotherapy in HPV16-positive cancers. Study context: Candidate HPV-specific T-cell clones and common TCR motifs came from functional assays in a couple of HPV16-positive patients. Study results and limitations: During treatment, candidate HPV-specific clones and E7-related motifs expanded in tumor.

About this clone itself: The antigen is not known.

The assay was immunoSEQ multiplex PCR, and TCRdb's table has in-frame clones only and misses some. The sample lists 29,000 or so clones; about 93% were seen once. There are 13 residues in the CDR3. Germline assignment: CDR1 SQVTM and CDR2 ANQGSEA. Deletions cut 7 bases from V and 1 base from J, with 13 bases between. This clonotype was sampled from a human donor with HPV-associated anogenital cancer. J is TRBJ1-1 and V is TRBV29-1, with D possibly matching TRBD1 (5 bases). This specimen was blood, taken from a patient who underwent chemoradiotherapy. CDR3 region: CSARGVKNTEAFF. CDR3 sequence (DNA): TGCAGCGCACGAGGGGTTAAGAACACTGAAGCTTTCTTT.